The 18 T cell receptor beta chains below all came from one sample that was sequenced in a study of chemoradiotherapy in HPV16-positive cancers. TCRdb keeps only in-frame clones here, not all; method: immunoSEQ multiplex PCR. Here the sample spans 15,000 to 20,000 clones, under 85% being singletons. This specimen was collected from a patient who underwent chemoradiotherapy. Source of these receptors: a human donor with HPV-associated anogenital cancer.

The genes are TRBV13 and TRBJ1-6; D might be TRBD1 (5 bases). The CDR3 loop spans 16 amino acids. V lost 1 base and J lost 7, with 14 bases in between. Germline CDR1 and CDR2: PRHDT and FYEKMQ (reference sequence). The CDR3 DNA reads TGTGCCAGCAGCTTAGATCCCCAGGGTGGAAATTCACCCCTCCACTTT. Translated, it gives CASSLDPQGGNSPLHF.

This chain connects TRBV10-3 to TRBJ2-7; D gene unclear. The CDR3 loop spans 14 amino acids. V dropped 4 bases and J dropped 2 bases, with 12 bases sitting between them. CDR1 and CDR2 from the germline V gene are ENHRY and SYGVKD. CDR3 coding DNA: TGTGCCATCAGTGGTAAGGAGCTCACCTACGAGCAGTACTTC. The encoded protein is CAISGKELTYEQYF.

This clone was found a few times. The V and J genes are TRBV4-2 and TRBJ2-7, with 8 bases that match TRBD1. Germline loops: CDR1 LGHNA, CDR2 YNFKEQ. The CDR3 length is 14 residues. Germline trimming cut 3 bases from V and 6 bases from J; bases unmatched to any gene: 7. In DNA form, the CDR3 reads TGTGCCAGCAGCCAGTCGACAGGGGCGGGCGAGCAGTACTTC. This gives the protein CASSQSTGAGEQYF.

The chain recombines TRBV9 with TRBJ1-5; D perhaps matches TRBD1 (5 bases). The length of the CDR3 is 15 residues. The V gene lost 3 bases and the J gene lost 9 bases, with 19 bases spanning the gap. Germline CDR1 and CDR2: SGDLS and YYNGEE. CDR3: CASSATGIVEAPQHF. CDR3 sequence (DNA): TGTGCCAGCAGCGCCACAGGTATCGTAGAGGCGCCCCAGCATTTT.

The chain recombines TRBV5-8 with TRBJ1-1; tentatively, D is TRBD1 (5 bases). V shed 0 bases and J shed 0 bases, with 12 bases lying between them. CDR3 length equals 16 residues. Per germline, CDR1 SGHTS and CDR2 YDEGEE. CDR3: CASSLAGPRLNTEAFF. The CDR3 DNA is TGTGCCAGCAGCTTGGCGGGGCCGCGGTTGAACACTGAAGCTTTCTTT.

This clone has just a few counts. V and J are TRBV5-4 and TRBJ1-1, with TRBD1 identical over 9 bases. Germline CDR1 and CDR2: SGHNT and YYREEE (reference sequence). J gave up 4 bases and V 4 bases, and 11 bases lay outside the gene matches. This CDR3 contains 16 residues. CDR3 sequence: CASSVPGQGEGTEAFF. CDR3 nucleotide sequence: TGTGCCAGCAGCGTCCCGGGACAGGGTGAGGGCACTGAAGCTTTCTTT.

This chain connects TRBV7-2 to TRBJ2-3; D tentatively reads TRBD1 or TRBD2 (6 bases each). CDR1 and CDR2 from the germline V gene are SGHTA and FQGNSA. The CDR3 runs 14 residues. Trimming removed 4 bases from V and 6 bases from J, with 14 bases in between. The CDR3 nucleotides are TGTGCCAGCAGCTCAACGGGGGCGAGGGATACGCAGTATTTT. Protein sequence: CASSSTGARDTQYF.

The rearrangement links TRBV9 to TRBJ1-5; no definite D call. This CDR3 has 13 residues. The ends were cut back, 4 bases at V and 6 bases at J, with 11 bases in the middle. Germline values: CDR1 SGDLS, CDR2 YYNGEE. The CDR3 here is CASSSGEGQPQHF. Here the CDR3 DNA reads TGTGCCAGCAGCTCGGGAGAAGGTCAGCCCCAGCATTTT.

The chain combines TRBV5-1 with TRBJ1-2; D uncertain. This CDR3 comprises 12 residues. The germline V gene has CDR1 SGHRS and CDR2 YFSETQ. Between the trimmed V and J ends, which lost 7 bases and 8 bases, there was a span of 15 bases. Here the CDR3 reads CASGYGMRGYTF. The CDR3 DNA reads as TGCGCCAGCGGCTATGGTATGAGAGGCTACACCTTC.

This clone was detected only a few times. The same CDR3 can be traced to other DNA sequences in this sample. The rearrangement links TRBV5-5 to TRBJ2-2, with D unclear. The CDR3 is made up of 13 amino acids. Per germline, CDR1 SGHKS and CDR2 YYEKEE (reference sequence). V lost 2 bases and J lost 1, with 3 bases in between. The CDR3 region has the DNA TGTGCCAGCAGCTTCTTGAACACCGGGGAGCTGTTTTTT. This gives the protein CASSFLNTGELFF.

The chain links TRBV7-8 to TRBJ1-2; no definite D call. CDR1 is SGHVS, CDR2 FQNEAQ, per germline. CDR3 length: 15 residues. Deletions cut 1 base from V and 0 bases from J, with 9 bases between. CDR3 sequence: CASSLERLPNYGYTF. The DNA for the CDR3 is TGTGCCAGCAGCTTAGAGCGTCTTCCTAACTATGGCTACACCTTC.

Written as DNA, the CDR3 is TGCGCCAGCAGCCAAGCTTCCCTTCGGGACGGGAATGAAAAACTGTTTTTT. Protein product: CASSQASLRDGNEKLFF. This sequence joins TRBV4-1 and TRBJ1-4, with D maybe TRBD1 (5 bases). The CDR3 runs 17 residues. Germline CDR1 is MGHRA and CDR2 is YSYEKL. Trimming pared 1 base from V and 5 bases from J, leaving 17 bases between.

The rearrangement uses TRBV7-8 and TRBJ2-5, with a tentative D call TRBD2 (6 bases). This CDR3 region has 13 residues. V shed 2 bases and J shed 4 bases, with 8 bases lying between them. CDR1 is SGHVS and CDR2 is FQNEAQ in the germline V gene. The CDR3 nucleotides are TGTGCCAGCAGCTTACAGCGGGTAGAGACCCAGTACTTC. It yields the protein CASSLQRVETQYF.

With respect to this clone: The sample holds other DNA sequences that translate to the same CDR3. Written as DNA, the CDR3 is TGCAGTGCCCCAGAGACCCAGTACTTC. Its translation is CSAPETQYF. This chain connects TRBV20-1 to TRBJ2-5, with unresolved D. Germline V CDR1 and CDR2: DFQATT, SNEGSKA (reference sequence). Deletions cut 6 bases from V and 4 bases from J, with 3 bases between. The CDR3 is 9 amino acids.

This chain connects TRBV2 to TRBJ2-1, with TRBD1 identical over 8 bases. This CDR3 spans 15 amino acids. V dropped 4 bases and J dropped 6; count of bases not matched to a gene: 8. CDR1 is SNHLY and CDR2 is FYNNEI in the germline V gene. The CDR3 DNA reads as TGTGCCAGCAGTGTCGCAGGGGGCGCCGGCAATGAGCAGTTCTTC. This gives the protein CASSVAGGAGNEQFF.

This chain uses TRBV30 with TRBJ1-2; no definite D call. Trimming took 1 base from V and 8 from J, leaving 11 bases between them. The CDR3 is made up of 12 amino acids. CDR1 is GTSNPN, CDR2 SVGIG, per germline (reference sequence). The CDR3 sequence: CAWSGASWGYTF. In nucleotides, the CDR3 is TGTGCCTGGAGTGGGGCCAGCTGGGGCTACACCTTC. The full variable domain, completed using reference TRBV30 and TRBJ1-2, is SQTIHQWPATLVQPVGSPLSLECTVEGTSNPNLYWYRQAAGRGLQLLFYSVGIGQISSEVPQNLSASRPQDRQFILSSKKLLLSDSGFYLCAWSGASWGYTFGSGTRLTVV.

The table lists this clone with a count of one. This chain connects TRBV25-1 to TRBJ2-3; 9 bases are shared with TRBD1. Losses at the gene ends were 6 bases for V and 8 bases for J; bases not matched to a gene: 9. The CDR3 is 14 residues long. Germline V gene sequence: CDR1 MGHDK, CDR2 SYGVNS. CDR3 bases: TGTGCCAGCAGCTACACCGGGACAGGGATTACGCAGTATTTT. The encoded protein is CASSYTGTGITQYF.

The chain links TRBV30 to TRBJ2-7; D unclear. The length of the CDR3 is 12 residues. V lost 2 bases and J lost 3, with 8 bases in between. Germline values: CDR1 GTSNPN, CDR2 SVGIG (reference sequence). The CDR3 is CAWSPGNYEQYF. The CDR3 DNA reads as TGTGCCTGGAGTCCTGGGAACTACGAGCAGTACTTC.